These 10 T cell receptor beta chains originate from one sample sequenced in a study of T cells in Graves' hyperthyroidism and ophthalmopathy. The investigators amplified TCR beta CDR3 regions from RNA transcripts. Primed by the HTBI set, a first-round RT-PCR was run on the TCR CDR3. A single record per CDR3 protein comes from TCRdb applying MiXCR to the multiplex PCR reads. This sample has 300,000 to 450,000 distinct CDR3 sequences, with 15% to 20% found just once. Sequenced: blood. These receptors were collected from a woman aged 40-49 years with Graves' ophthalmopathy.

This clonotype has ten or more counts. V is TRBV6-5 and J is TRBJ1-1; D call uncertain. The CDR3 is 16 amino acids. Trimming shortened V by 3 bases and J by 5 bases, and 19 bases separated the two germline ends. Germline assignment: CDR1 MNHEY and CDR2 SVGAGI. The CDR3 DNA sequence: TGTGCCAGCAGTTATCTCTCCATGCGCTCCCAGACTGAAGCTTTCTTT. It is translated as CASSYLSMRSQTEAFF.

The chain couples TRBV6-5 to TRBJ2-7; D could derive from TRBD1 or TRBD2 (5 bases each). The V end lost 2 bases, the J end lost 3 bases, and 11 bases lay between the germline ends. This CDR3 is built from 14 residues. CDR1 MNHEY and CDR2 SVGAGI come from the germline V gene. The CDR3 sequence is CASSYEGNFYEQYF. The DNA of the CDR3 is TGTGCCAGCAGTTACGAGGGGAACTTCTACGAGCAGTACTTC.

This clonotype was seen many times. This sequence joins TRBV12-3 or TRBV12-4 and TRBJ1-5, with unresolved D. This CDR3 region has 14 residues. The V gene lost 3 bases and the J gene lost 2 bases, with 8 bases spanning the gap. The CDR3 DNA reads as TGTGCCAGCAGTTTCTCCAATGGCAATCAGCCCCAGCATTTT. Its protein product is CASSFSNGNQPQHF.

This clonotype was counted ten times or more. The V gene is TRBV11-2, the J gene TRBJ1-1; 8 bases are shared with TRBD1. This CDR3 is 13 amino acids long. The V and J ends lost 5 bases and 4 bases, in that order; junction bases with no gene match: 3. From germline, CDR1 is SGHAT and CDR2 FQNNGV. The CDR3 spells CASSGQGRTEAFF. DNA of the CDR3: TGTGCCAGCAGCGGACAGGGCCGCACTGAAGCTTTCTTT. Full variable domain (missing parts from reference TRBV11-2 and TRBJ1-1): EAGVAQSPRYKIIEKRQSVAFWCNPISGHATLYWYQQILGQGPKLLIQFQNNGVVDDSQLPKDRFSAERLKGVDSTLKIQPAKLEDSAVYLCASSGQGRTEAFFGQGTRLTVV.

This clonotype was counted at least ten times. CDR3 sequence reads: CASSYSTELTSETYEQYF. In DNA form, the CDR3 reads TGTGCCAGCAGTTACTCGACAGAACTGACTAGCGAAACCTACGAGCAGTACTTC. This chain connects TRBV6-2 or TRBV6-3 to TRBJ2-7; 8 nucleotides match TRBD2. The CDR3 loop spans 18 amino acids. Germline V gives CDR1 MNHEY, CDR2 SVGEGT. J was trimmed by 2 bases and V by 0 bases; bases with no gene match: 12.

This clonotype was observed many times. The chain carries TRBV12-3 or TRBV12-4 and TRBJ1-5; 8 bases match TRBD1. With V trimmed by 3 bases and J by 4 bases, 2 bases remained unmatched. The CDR3 loop spans 14 amino acids. The DNA of the CDR3 is TGTGCCAGCAGTTTGACAGGGGAAAATCAGCCCCAGCATTTT. Its translation: CASSLTGENQPQHF.

This clonotype has ten or more counts. Its ends do not fully match the called genes, so a read error is possible. The rearrangement links TRBV20-1 to TRBJ1-1; D call uncertain. Germline V gene data show CDR1 as DFQATT and CDR2 as SNEGSKA (reference sequence). There are 8 residues in the CDR3. The CDR3 spells CSAPRASF. CDR3 sequence (DNA): TGCAGTGCTCCCCGGGCCTCCTTT.

This clonotype was recorded many times. The V gene is TRBV12-3 or TRBV12-4, the J gene TRBJ2-7; D not resolved. The CDR3 spans 11 residues. The V end lost 2 bases, the J end lost 6 bases, and 5 bases lay between the germline ends. CDR3 coding DNA: TGTGCCAGCAGTTTAAGGCGCGAGCAGTACTTC. The encoded protein is CASSLRREQYF.

This clonotype was counted at least ten times. The chain carries TRBV12-3 or TRBV12-4 and TRBJ2-7, with TRBD2 identical over 7 bases. The CDR3 is made up of 16 amino acids. V dropped 3 bases and J dropped 3; count of bases not matched to a gene: 11. The CDR3 coding sequence is TGTGCCAGCAGTTTTTCCCCGTGGGGGGAGGGCTACGAGCAGTACTTC. As protein: CASSFSPWGEGYEQYF.

This clonotype was recorded at least ten times. The chain combines TRBV5-1 with TRBJ1-5; D is perhaps TRBD1 (6 bases). CDR1 and CDR2 (germline): SGHRS, YFSETQ. The germline V and J ends were trimmed by 2 bases and 4 bases, with 13 bases remaining between them. The length of the CDR3 is 15 residues. The CDR3 bases are TGCGCCAGCAGCTTAGGGACACAGCTGAATCAGCCCCAGCATTTT. Its translation is CASSLGTQLNQPQHF.